The source of this T cell receptor beta chain is a study of molecular identifiers for immune sequencing clone quantification. TCRdb re-derived calls from the PCR reads in MiXCR, one entry per CDR3 protein. Of just over 40,000 distinct CDR3 sequences listed, 18% were seen once; the top ten hold 6.5% to 9%. Sorting was used to obtain naive CD8 T cells (CD8+CD4-CCR7+CD45RA+). Study-wide results and caveats: Clonotypes surpassing 20 RNA copies contained over 97% of effector molecules, versus under 1% in naive cells. Jurkat TCR RNA spiked in from one cell (amid more than 850,000 naive cells) was reportedly detectable.

On this clonotype itself: Antigen: not known. A read error is possible here, since a much larger clone lies one base away.

Input material: naive CD8+ T cells from blood, with Jurkat cell RNA spiked in. Subset defined: FACS-sorted CD8+CD4-CCR7+CD45RA+ naive T cells. The clonotype originates from a human donor in good health. Some libraries in this study had Jurkat cell RNA spiked in.

The CDR3 sequence is CASSVGEQSF. The CDR3 region has the DNA TGTGCCAGCAGTGTGGGCGAGCAGTCCTTC. The V and J genes are TRBV2 and TRBJ2-1; the D is unclear. The CDR3 is 10 residues long. Germline lookup yields CDR1 SNHLY and CDR2 FYNNEI.